One and the same sample provided the 8 T cell receptor beta chains below, sequenced in a study of esophageal squamous cell carcinoma under preoperative chemotherapy. Time point of the sample: before preoperative PTX-NDP chemotherapy. MiXCR, applied by TCRdb to the PCR reads, yields one record per CDR3 protein. The sample holds about 30,000 distinct CDR3 sequences, roughly half seen once. Sampling was performed from a patient given preoperative chemotherapy. The source is a human donor with esophageal squamous cell carcinoma. The donor label of this sample is uncertain.

This clonotype was observed at least ten times. The chain has TRBV7-9 and TRBJ2-5, with D perhaps matching TRBD2 (5 bases). CDR3 length equals 18 residues. The ends were cut back, 8 bases at V and 1 base at J, with 26 bases in the middle. Looked up from germline, CDR1 is SEHNR and CDR2 is FQNEAQ (reference sequence). Written as DNA, the CDR3 is TGTGCCAGCCTCCTAACGGGGAGCGGCGCCCTCTTCCAAGAGACCCAGTACTTC. This translates into CASLLTGSGALFQETQYF.

The chain employs TRBV11-1 and TRBJ2-1, with 9 bases that match TRBD2. Losses at the gene ends were 1 base for V and 0 bases for J; bases not matched to a gene: 1. This CDR3 spans 16 amino acids. CDR1 is SGHAT, CDR2 FQDESV, per germline (reference sequence). The CDR3 DNA sequence: TGTGCCAGCAGCTTAGGGACTAGCGTCTCCTACAATGAGCAGTTCTTC. Its translation: CASSLGTSVSYNEQFF.

This clonotype is deemed medium-sized (0.01 to 0.1%). The J gene is TRBJ2-1, the V gene TRBV7-3, with D tentatively TRBD2 (6 bases). Judging by the DNA end, TRBJ2-7 fits better; the J call may be wrong. In germline, CDR1 is SGHTA, CDR2 FQGTGA. The CDR3 totals 15 residues. CDR3 sequence (DNA): TGTGCCAGCAGCTTAGCGGGATCGCGCTACAATGAGCAGTACTTC. This translates into CASSLAGSRYNEQYF.

The chain couples TRBV6-1 to TRBJ2-3; possibly TRBD2 for D (5 bases). CDR3 length: 14 residues. V lost 9 bases and J lost 0, with 13 bases in between. Germline V gene data show CDR1 as MNHNS and CDR2 as SASEGT. The CDR3 loop reads CASLARSSTDTQYF. The CDR3 DNA reads as TGTGCCAGTTTAGCGCGTTCTAGCACAGATACGCAGTATTTT.

Notes on this clonotype: At one of its ends the junction is not consistent with the germline gene, which may arise from a read error. The rearrangement joins TRBV12-3 or TRBV12-4 to TRBJ2-3; 8 nucleotides line up with TRBD1. The J call may be wrong; the DNA end is better matched by TRBJ2-7. This CDR3 contains 14 residues. CDR3 DNA: TGCCCCAGCTCGGGGCAGGGGGCCACAGACATGCAGTACTTC. Its translation is CPSSGQGATDMQYF.

This clonotype was observed many times. The V call is TRBV19, the J call TRBJ2-5; a possible D gene is TRBD2 (5 bases). Per germline, CDR1 LNHDA and CDR2 SQIVND (reference sequence). CDR3 size: 14 residues. Trimming took 0 bases from V and 3 from J, leaving 8 bases between them. The CDR3 spells CASSIDSVKETQYF. CDR3 in DNA: TGTGCCAGTAGTATAGATAGCGTTAAAGAGACCCAGTACTTC.

This clonotype occurred once. V and J are TRBV27 and TRBJ2-2; TRBD2 matches 8 bases. CDR1 is MNHEY and CDR2 is SMNVEV in the germline V gene (reference sequence). The CDR3 extends over 15 amino acids. V shed 5 bases, J shed 8 bases, and the junction held 10 bases outside the gene matches. The CDR3, as DNA: TGTGCCAGCAGTCCCACTAGCGGTTACGGGGGGGAGCTGTTTTTT. Translating gives CASSPTSGYGGELFF.

By sample share, this clonotype is medium-sized. This rearrangement joins TRBV7-3 to TRBJ2-1; tentative D call: TRBD2 (6 bases). Trimming took 0 bases from V and 9 from J, leaving 9 bases between them. Germline assignment: CDR1 SGHTA and CDR2 FQGTGA. The CDR3 is 13 amino acids. CDR3 amino acids: CASSLTFGGEQFF. The CDR3 DNA follows: TGTGCCAGCAGCTTAACGTTCGGGGGTGAGCAGTTCTTC. The full variable domain, its missing parts supplied by reference TRBV7-3 and TRBJ2-1, is GAGVSQTPSNKVTEKGKYVELRCDPISGHTALYWYRQSLGQGPEFLIYFQGTGAADDSGLPNDRFFAVRPEGSVSTLKIQRTERGDSAVYLCASSLTFGGEQFFGPGTRLTVL.